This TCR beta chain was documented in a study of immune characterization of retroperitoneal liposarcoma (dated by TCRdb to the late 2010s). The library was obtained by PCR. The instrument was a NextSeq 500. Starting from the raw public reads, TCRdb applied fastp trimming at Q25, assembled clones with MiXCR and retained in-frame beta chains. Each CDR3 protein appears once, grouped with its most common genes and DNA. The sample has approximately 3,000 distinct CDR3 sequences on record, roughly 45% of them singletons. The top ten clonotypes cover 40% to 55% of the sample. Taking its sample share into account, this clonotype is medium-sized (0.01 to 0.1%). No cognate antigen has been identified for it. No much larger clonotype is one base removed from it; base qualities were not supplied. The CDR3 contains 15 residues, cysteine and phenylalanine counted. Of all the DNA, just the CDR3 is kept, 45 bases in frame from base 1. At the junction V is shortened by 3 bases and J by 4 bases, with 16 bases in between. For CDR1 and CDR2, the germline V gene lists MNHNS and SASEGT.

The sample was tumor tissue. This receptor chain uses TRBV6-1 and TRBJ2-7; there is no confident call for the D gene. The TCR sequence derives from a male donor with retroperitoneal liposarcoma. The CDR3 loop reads CASSDKYRGKYEQYF. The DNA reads TGTGCCAGCAGTGATAAGTACAGAGGAAAGTACGAGCAGTACTTC.